One sample yielded the 3 T cell receptor beta chains listed below, sequenced in a study of sequential checkpoint blockade in melanoma. Profiled with immunoSEQ multiplex PCR; TCRdb holds only in-frame clones, not every one. The data show under 25,000 clones, approximately 82% seen once. Treatment given: randomized to nivolumab then ipilimumab (arm A) or the reverse (arm B). The specimen comprised CD8+ T cells sorted from blood (inferred from file names), sampled from a patient given nivolumab and ipilimumab in sequence. The receptor set was obtained from a human donor with melanoma.

This clone was seen just once. The rearrangement links TRBV7-2 to TRBJ1-1; maybe TRBD1 (5 bases). The CDR3 has 14 amino acids. V shed 3 bases and J shed 4 bases, with 12 bases lying between them. Germline V gene data show CDR1 as SGHTA and CDR2 as FQGNSA. The CDR3 DNA sequence: TGTGCCAGCAGCTTGCTGGAGGGGATCACTGAAGCTTTCTTT. Protein: CASSLLEGITEAFF. The full variable domain, completed using reference TRBV7-2 and TRBJ1-1, is GAGVSQSPSNKVTEKGKDVELRCDPISGHTALYWYRQSLGQGLEFLIYFQGNSAPDKSGLPSDRFSAERTGGSVSTLTIQRTQQEDSAVYLCASSLLEGITEAFFGQGTRLTVV.

This clone appeared a single time. This chain joins TRBV6-1 and TRBJ1-1; D may be TRBD1 (6 bases). Trimming pared 2 bases from V and 4 bases from J, leaving 14 bases between. CDR1 and CDR2 from the germline V gene are MNHNS and SASEGT. The CDR3 has 15 amino acids. In DNA form, the CDR3 reads TGTGCCAGCAGTGAAAGATCAGGGGTGAGCACTGAAGCTTTCTTT. It yields the protein CASSERSGVSTEAFF.

This chain links TRBV28 with TRBJ2-2, with TRBD2 matching 8 bases. This CDR3 is 15 amino acids long. Unmatched junction bases numbered 10, after V lost 4 bases and J lost 9 bases. Germline CDR1 MDHEN, CDR2 SYDVKM. CDR3 region: CASSSTGLESRELFF. The CDR3 nucleotides are TGTGCCAGCAGTTCAACGGGACTAGAATCACGGGAGCTGTTTTTT.